The sequence of this T cell receptor (beta chain) was determined in a study of T cell repertoires in cytomegalovirus infection (dated by TCRdb to between 2019 and 2020). Regarding the research as a whole: Donor HLA type was relevant to the analysis, because carriage of CMV infection together with the matching HLA type was indicated by public TCR beta signatures. Here is what the overall study found, with its caveats: In both this cohort and an independent cohort of 350 or so donors, the cumulative frequency of public TCR beta family members distinguished carriers of CMV infection plus the relevant HLA type. The ex vivo response was dominated by HLA-C-restricted CMV-specific TCR beta clonotypes, which also provided the single most frequent clonotype in two of eight donors.

Sequencing was performed on an Illumina HiSeq 1500. TCRdb passed the public sequencing reads through fastp at Q25 and MiXCR, retaining productive beta sequences. Each entry is one CDR3 protein sequence, shown with its most common DNA and genes. The sample contains approximately 700,000 distinct CDR3 sequences, roughly 35% of them found a single time. Clones ranked in the top ten supply 2.5% to 3% of the sample. The CDR3 is 15 amino acids long, termini counted. CDR1 and CDR2, looked up from the germline V gene, are SGHVS and FNYEAQ. Note on this clonotype: There is no known antigen for this receptor. It is likely a read error, because the conserved phenylalanine at the end of the CDR3 is missing. Because the CDR3's place on the DNA is in doubt, the DNA is left out and the CDR3 is given as listed by TCRdb.

The sequenced sample consisted of PBMCs. Here the chain combines TRBV7-6 and TRBJ1-2. The TCR comes from a human donor in good health (CMV status not recorded). Some clones in this sample may be carry-over from other donors' samples. The CDR3 in this case is CASSLADSGDYGYTI.